What follows describes a single T cell receptor beta chain. Its cognate antigen is unknown. Cultured CD4+ T cell DNA underwent sequencing with the Oncomine TCR Beta short-read assay. TCRdb used MiXCR to reprocess the PCR reads, holding one entry per CDR3 protein. The sample has roughly 25,000 distinct CDR3 sequences; roughly 68% are singletons. This entry belongs to a study of vaccination and CD4 T cells after COVID-19. Across the study: Post-COVID draws followed diagnosis by a median roughly 100 days (range 35 to 161).

Study conclusions and caveats: From roughly 21 to 40, the median of SARS-CoV-2-reactive clonotypes rose without reaching significance. Among convalescent patients, a median roughly 88% of reactive clones emerged only after vaccination.

The CDR3 length is 14 residues. CDR1 and CDR2 from the germline V gene are DFQATT and SNEGSKA (reference sequence). Trimming took 6 bases from V and 2 from J; bases not matched to a gene: 7. This sample's treatment: roughly 11-day PBMC culture with coronavirus spike peptide pools or control peptides (ViraFEST assay). The source material was CD4+ T cells from blood, cultured in vitro, sampled after SARS-CoV-2 vaccination. The source is a human donor who received a COVID-19 vaccine. This chain joins TRBV20-1 and TRBJ2-3, with TRBD2 matching over 8 bases. This CDR3 is CSARSGGSTDTQYF. The DNA for the CDR3 is TGCAGTGCCAGGAGCGGGGGCTCCACAGATACGCAGTATTTT.